These 17 T cell receptor beta chains share one sample of origin, sequenced in a study of lymphopenia after photon versus proton radiotherapy. Produced via immunoSEQ multiplex PCR; TCRdb's table is partial and in-frame only. The table shows 28,000 or so clones, with roughly 85% occurring only once. The sample consisted of peripheral blood, taken from a patient treated with photon-based radiotherapy. These receptors were taken from a man aged 25-45 years with gastric cancer.

This clone showed up just a few times. This chain connects TRBV27 to TRBJ2-2, with 10 bases matching TRBD2. The CDR3 length is 18 residues. V lost 7 bases, J lost 3 bases, and 14 bases stayed unmatched. Germline V lookup: CDR1 MNHEY, CDR2 SMNVEV (reference sequence). Written as DNA, the CDR3 is TGTGCCAGCACCACCTCCGGGCTAGCGGGAGACCACACCGGGGAGCTGTTTTTT. It yields the protein CASTTSGLAGDHTGELFF.

The chain combines TRBV4-1 with TRBJ2-5; a possible D gene is TRBD1 (5 bases). Trimming stripped 0 bases from V and 0 bases from J, with 14 bases between. The CDR3 is 17 amino acids. Germline V lookup: CDR1 MGHRA, CDR2 YSYEKL. CDR3 in DNA: TGCGCCAGCAGCCAAGACTTTAAGGGGTTTAACCAAGAGACCCAGTACTTC. Its protein is CASSQDFKGFNQETQYF.

This chain joins TRBV4-2 and TRBJ1-6; D unclear. With 4 bases removed from V and 10 bases from J, the gap between germline ends came to 14 bases. The CDR3 extends over 14 amino acids. The germline CDR1 and CDR2 sequences are LGHNA and YNFKEQ. CDR3 amino acids: CASSRVGKDSPLHF. The CDR3 DNA reads TGTGCCAGCAGCCGGGTAGGGAAGGACTCACCCCTCCACTTT.

V usage is TRBV7-9 and J usage is TRBJ2-2; TRBD2 might be the D (7 bases). The CDR3 loop spans 17 amino acids. The germline V gene has CDR1 SEHNR and CDR2 FQNEAQ (reference sequence). V lost 5 bases and J 2 bases, leaving 18 bases between the germline ends. The DNA of the CDR3 is TGTGCCAGCAGCCAAAGGGGGGGACTGGCAAACACCGGGGAGCTGTTTTTT. Translated, it gives CASSQRGGLANTGELFF.

This chain's CDR3 is CASSYRQARHEQYF. CDR3 nucleotides: TGTGCCAGCAGTTACAGGCAAGCTAGGCACGAGCAGTACTTC. The chain employs TRBV6-5 and TRBJ2-7; D is unresolved. V shed 2 bases and J shed 5 bases, with 13 bases lying between them. CDR3 length: 14 residues. CDR1 and CDR2 (germline): MNHEY, SVGAGI.

The chain couples TRBV28 to TRBJ1-2; the match to TRBD1 covers 8 bases. The CDR3 has 14 residues. Germline CDR1 and CDR2: MDHEN and SYDVKM. J gave up 7 bases and V 5 bases, and 9 bases lay outside the gene matches. The CDR3 loop reads CASSRTGSGGGYTF. CDR3 coding DNA: TGTGCCAGCAGTCGGACAGGGTCGGGAGGTGGCTACACCTTC.

This chain uses TRBV9 with TRBJ2-3; 8 positions match TRBD2. With V trimmed by 3 bases and J by 4 bases, 10 bases remained unmatched. The CDR3 consists of 16 residues. Germline V lookup: CDR1 SGDLS, CDR2 YYNGEE. The CDR3 bases are TGTGCCAGCAGCGGGGATGGCGGGAGGCCTTCAGATACGCAGTATTTT. It codes for CASSGDGGRPSDTQYF.

The chain links TRBV28 to TRBJ2-1, with TRBD2 identical over 8 bases. Germline V lookup: CDR1 MDHEN, CDR2 SYDVKM. CDR3 length: 13 amino acids. V dropped 5 bases and J dropped 7; count of bases not matched to a gene: 4. This CDR3 reads CASSPGTRNEQFF. CDR3 sequence (DNA): TGTGCCAGCAGTCCCGGGACTAGAAATGAGCAGTTCTTC.

This clone was picked up one time. The V and J genes are TRBV5-1 and TRBJ2-3, with D uncertain. CDR3 length: 16 amino acids. V gave up 0 bases and J gave up 2 bases, with 13 bases separating them. Germline V gene lookup returns CDR1 SGHRS and CDR2 YFSETQ. The CDR3 nucleotides read TGCGCCAGCAGCTTGGGAACAAACACCCTCACAGATACGCAGTATTTT. This encodes CASSLGTNTLTDTQYF.

This sequence joins TRBV5-1 and TRBJ2-7, with D perhaps matching TRBD1 (6 bases). The length of the CDR3 is 14 residues. CDR1 and CDR2 from the germline V gene are SGHRS and YFSETQ. Between the trimmed V and J ends, which lost 0 bases and 2 bases, there was a span of 9 bases. The CDR3 is CASSLDRATYEQYF. In DNA, the CDR3 is TGCGCCAGCAGCTTGGACAGGGCTACCTACGAGCAGTACTTC.

This rearrangement joins TRBV19 to TRBJ2-7; 10 nucleotides line up with TRBD2. The CDR3 has 15 residues. The ends lost 10 bases at V and 3 bases at J; junction bases unmatched: 12. Germline CDR1 LNHDA, CDR2 SQIVND (reference sequence). The CDR3 loop reads CATDVRTSGGYEQYF. Written as DNA, the CDR3 is TGTGCCACCGACGTTAGGACTAGCGGCGGCTACGAGCAGTACTTC. The full variable domain, in which reference TRBV19 and TRBJ2-7 provide the parts outside the CDR3, is DGGITQSPKYLFRKEGQNVTLSCEQNLNHDAMYWYRQDPGQGLRLIYYSQIVNDFQKGDIAEGYSVSREKKESFPLTVTSAQKNPTAFYLCATDVRTSGGYEQYFGPGTRLTVT.

CDR3 bases: TGTGCCAGCAGCCAAGGGACAGCGGGCGAGCAGTACTTC. As protein: CASSQGTAGEQYF. The chain couples TRBV11-1 to TRBJ2-7; D is possibly TRBD1 (7 bases). The CDR3 runs to 13 residues. The germline CDR1 and CDR2 sequences are SGHAT and FQDESV (reference sequence). With 5 bases removed from V and 6 bases from J, the gap between germline ends came to 14 bases. Full variable domain (missing parts from reference TRBV11-1 and TRBJ2-7): EAEVAQSPRYKITEKSQAVAFWCDPISGHATLYWYRQILGQGPELLVQFQDESVVDDSQLPKDRFSAERLKGVDSTLKIQPAELGDSAMYLCASSQGTAGEQYFGPGTRLTVT.

The gene calls are TRBV19 and TRBJ2-3, with a possible D match to TRBD2 (6 bases). The CDR3 has 13 residues. Trimming removed 7 bases from V and 6 bases from J, with 14 bases in between. The germline V gene has CDR1 LNHDA and CDR2 SQIVND (reference sequence). The CDR3 DNA follows: TGTGCCAGTAAGGTTGAAGGGAGGGATACGCAGTATTTT. Protein product: CASKVEGRDTQYF.

The rearrangement links TRBV25-1 to TRBJ2-7, with 7 bases matching TRBD1. The CDR3 has 14 amino acids. The V and J ends lost 2 bases and 3 bases, in that order; junction bases with no gene match: 4. Germline V gives CDR1 MGHDK, CDR2 SYGVNS. CDR3 bases: TGTGCCAGCAGTGAAATCCACAGGGGCTACGAGCAGTACTTC. Encoded protein: CASSEIHRGYEQYF.

The CDR3 coding sequence is TGTGCCAGCAGCTCGTCAGCGAACCCCTACGAGCAGTACTTC. This translates into CASSSSANPYEQYF. This chain uses TRBV11-3 with TRBJ2-7; D remains unclear. Germline V gives CDR1 SGHNT, CDR2 YENEEA. Trimming shortened V by 4 bases and J by 2 bases, and 12 bases separated the two germline ends. This CDR3 spans 14 amino acids.

The V gene is TRBV19, the J gene TRBJ1-2; D perhaps matches TRBD1 (6 bases). The CDR3 is 11 residues long. Germline V gives CDR1 LNHDA, CDR2 SQIVND (reference sequence). V lost 1 base, J lost 9 bases, and 6 bases lay in between. The CDR3 DNA is TGTGCCAGTAGTATAGGGGACAGCTACACCTTC. It yields the protein CASSIGDSYTF.

The CDR3 sequence: CASSESDRDDTDTQYF. The DNA for the CDR3 is TGCGCCAGCAGTGAGTCGGACAGGGACGACACAGATACGCAGTATTTT. The chain joins TRBV10-1 to TRBJ2-3; 8 nucleotides match TRBD1. Per germline, CDR1 WNHNN and CDR2 SYGVQD (reference sequence). Losses at the gene ends were 0 bases for V and 2 bases for J; bases not matched to a gene: 4. CDR3 length: 16 amino acids.